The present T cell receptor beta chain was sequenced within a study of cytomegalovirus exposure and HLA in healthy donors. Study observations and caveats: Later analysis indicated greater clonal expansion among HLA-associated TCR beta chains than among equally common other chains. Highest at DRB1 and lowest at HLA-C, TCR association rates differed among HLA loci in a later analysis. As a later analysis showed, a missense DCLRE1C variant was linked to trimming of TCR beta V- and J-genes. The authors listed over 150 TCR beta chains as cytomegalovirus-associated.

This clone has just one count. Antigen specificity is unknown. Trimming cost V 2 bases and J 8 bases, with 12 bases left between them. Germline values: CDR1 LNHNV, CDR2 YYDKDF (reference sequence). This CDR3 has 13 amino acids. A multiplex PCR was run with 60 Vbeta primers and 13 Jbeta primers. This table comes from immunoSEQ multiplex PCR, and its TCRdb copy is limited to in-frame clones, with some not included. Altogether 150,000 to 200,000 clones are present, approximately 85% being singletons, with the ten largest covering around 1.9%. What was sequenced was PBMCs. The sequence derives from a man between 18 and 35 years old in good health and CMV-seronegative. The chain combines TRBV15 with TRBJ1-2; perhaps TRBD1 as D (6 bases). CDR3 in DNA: TGTGCCACCAGCAGAACAGGGACGGGGGGCTACACCTTC. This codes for CATSRTGTGGYTF.